The clone carrying this T cell receptor beta chain was recorded once. The data originate from a study of blood T cell repertoires in COVID-19. Background on the study: Specimens from acute and convalescent COVID-19 originated in the United States, Italy and Spain. T cells, B-cell-depleted T cells, or PBMCs supplied cDNA or gDNA.

The authors' processing: Nucleated cell counts were estimated from reference gene primer amplification. Libraries were prepared by immunoSEQ multiplex PCR; TCRdb keeps only in-frame clonotypes and omits some of them. V and J calls plus clone size are reproduced from that table; the DNA served to infer D and trimming. The top ten clones hold 7.5% to 9.5% of a sample with 85,000 to 100,000 clones, about 78% of them seen once. The V segment lost 4 bases and the J segment 5 bases; nucleotides outside the gene matches: 5. This CDR3 has 15 amino acids. In germline, CDR1 is MDHEN, CDR2 SYDVKM. The gene calls are TRBV28 and TRBJ2-3, with 11 bases aligning to TRBD2. The sequence derives from a man aged 50-59 years who had recovered from COVID-19. Sequenced: peripheral blood. CDR3 sequence (DNA): TGTGCCAGCAGTTCATACACTAGCGGGGGAGATACGCAGTATTTT. It encodes CASSSYTSGGDTQYF.